Presented here are 3 T cell receptor beta chains from one specimen sequenced in a study of OX40 agonist ivuxolimab in advanced cancers. Data came from immunoSEQ multiplex PCR; TCRdb stores just in-frame clones and leaves some out. The sample lists just under 65,000 clones, more than 80% seen once, with about 4.8% in the top ten. The sample here was CD4+ or CD8+ T cells sorted from blood, taken in a trial of the OX40 agonist ivuxolimab. The receptors derive from an adult with an advanced solid tumor such as melanoma, head and neck, liver or kidney cancer.

The rearrangement joins TRBV6-1 to TRBJ2-7; tentatively, D is TRBD2 (5 bases). The ends were cut back, 6 bases at V and 5 bases at J, with 8 bases in the middle. This CDR3 has 11 amino acids. The germline CDR1 and CDR2 sequences are MNHNS and SASEGT. CDR3 sequence: CASRRVHEQYF. The CDR3 DNA is TGTGCCAGCAGGAGGGTCCACGAGCAGTACTTC.

The J gene is TRBJ1-5, the V gene TRBV21-1; the D segment call TRBD1 is taken from the table without a DNA check. TRBV21-1 is a pseudogene segment. CDR3 length: 20 residues. In nucleotides, the CDR3 is TGTGCCAGCAGCAAAAGGTCCGGGACAGGGGTTGGGTATAGCAATCAGCCCCAGCATTTT. Translation gives CASSKRSGTGVGYSNQPQHF.

This chain connects TRBV5-1 to TRBJ1-1, with D perhaps TRBD1 (6 bases). This CDR3 contains 15 residues. CDR1 is SGHRS and CDR2 is YFSETQ in the germline V gene. Trimming cost V 0 bases and J 0 bases, with 9 bases left between them. CDR3 protein: CASSLVAGVNTEAFF. CDR3 nucleotides: TGCGCCAGCAGCTTGGTCGCAGGGGTGAACACTGAAGCTTTCTTT.